Detailed here is one T cell receptor beta chain. This clone turned up a few times. Its antigen is not yet known. Per-base qualities were not stored, and no clone one base away is much larger. The immunoSEQ Assay was used to sequence TCR beta CDR3 regions from DNA. From the authors' description of their analysis: To compute T cell density, TCR beta template counts were normalized to usable DNA, which was estimated by amplifying housekeeping genes. Richness was estimated with the preseqR package, extrapolating to 400,000 templates for PBMC samples and 120,000 templates for tissue samples. Clonality was defined as one minus Pielou's evenness. Tissue-enriched TCRs were identified by differential abundance testing using productive amino-acid clonotypes, minimum total count 5 and alpha 0.1. The Jaccard Index and the Morisita Overlap Index were used to measure repertoire overlap between compartments. GLIPH clustered TCR beta CDR3s with public tetramer-defined viral CDR3s; viral motifs required at least three viral sequences plus V-gene enrichment. Here the immuneACCESS table is served through TCRdb, limited to in-frame sequences with V and J called. Missing clones are a known gap in these copies; in checked studies unresolved V genes cover under half, and the rest lacks a known reason. From that table come the V and J calls and clone size; the DNA was used to work out D and trimming. Present in this sample are 45,000 or so clones, about 76% of which were seen just once. The top ten clonotypes cover 17% of the sample.

At diagnosis, peripheral blood, uninvolved tumor-adjacent lung and tumor were collected and stored as a combination of fresh-frozen and FFPE material. For TCR repertoire profiling, the blood samples were analyzed as peripheral blood mononuclear cells. The data belong to a study of T cells in localized non-small cell lung cancer (dated by TCRdb to 2019 to 2021). Some background on the complete study: T cell repertoires of approximately 250 early-stage NSCLC patients were analyzed, with tumors being compared against uninvolved tumor-adjacent lungs. Of the NSCLC patients, 129 were male and 85 to 110 were female, and the mean age was about 69 years. The cohort consisted of 236 treatment-naive NSCLC patients whose localized lung tumors had been resected. General study outcomes and caveats: Because the study design was exploratory, TCR variables were selected using unadjusted p-values without false-discovery rate correction. Higher blood T cell density associated with longer overall survival, while higher adjacent-lung clonality associated with shorter survival. Because multi-region tumor sequencing was not done, intratumor heterogeneity could not be ruled out. The highest T cell clonality was observed in uninvolved tumor-adjacent lung, where clonality exceeded that of tumor, suggesting that antigenic responses were more focused in uninvolved tumor-adjacent lung. A median of roughly 56 of the top 100 tumor clones were detected in paired uninvolved adjacent lung, and 25 to 35 of these tumor clones were also found among the top 100 clones of the paired uninvolved adjacent lung.

The TCR comes from a man aged 35 to 69 with stage III lung adenocarcinoma. This specimen was peripheral blood mononuclear cells, taken before any cancer treatment.

The CDR3: CASSADQATSLSGELFF. The DNA reads TGTGCCAGCAGCGCGGATCAGGCGACATCTCTTAGCGGGGAGCTGTTTTTT. The rearrangement joined TRBV9 to TRBJ2-2; confidence is insufficient to name the D gene. The CDR3, cysteine through phenylalanine, is 17 amino acids long. The retained sequence is limited to the CDR3, 51 bases, with the frame set at the first base. V gives up 3 bases and J gives up 7 bases, and the segment between their germline ends measures 22 bases. The germline V gene gives CDR1 as SGDLS and CDR2 as YYNGEE. Extended through the reference TRBV9 and TRBJ2-2 proteins, this CDR3 yields the full variable domain: DSGVTQTPKHLITATGQRVTLRCSPRSGDLSVYWYQQSLDQGLQFLIQYYNGEERAKGNILERFSAQQFPDLHSELNLSSLELGDSALYFCASSADQATSLSGELFFGEGSRLTVL.